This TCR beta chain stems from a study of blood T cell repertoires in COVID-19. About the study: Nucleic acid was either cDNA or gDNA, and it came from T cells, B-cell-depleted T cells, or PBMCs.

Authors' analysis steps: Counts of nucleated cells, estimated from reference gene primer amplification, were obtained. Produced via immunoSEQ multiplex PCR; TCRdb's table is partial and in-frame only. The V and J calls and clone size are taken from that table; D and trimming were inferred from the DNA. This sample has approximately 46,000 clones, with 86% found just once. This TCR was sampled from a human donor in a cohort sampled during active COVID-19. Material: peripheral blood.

DNA of the CDR3: TGTGCCAGCAGTGAACGGACAGGGCGAACTGAAGCTTTCTTT. Its protein product is CASSERTGRTEAFF. The gene calls are TRBV2 and TRBJ1-1, with TRBD1 identical over 8 bases. Trimming took 2 bases from V and 5 from J; bases not matched to a gene: 4. The V gene's germline CDR1 is SNHLY and CDR2 FYNNEI. CDR3 size: 14 residues. Together with reference TRBV2 and TRBJ1-1, the CDR3 gives the full variable domain: EPEVTQTPSHQVTQMGQEVILRCVPISNHLYFYWYRQILGQKVEFLVSFYNNEISEKSEIFDDQFSVERPDGSNFTLKIRSTKLEDSAMYFCASSERTGRTEAFFGQGTRLTVV.